The 27 T cell receptor beta chains given below trace back to one sample, sequenced in a study of shared T cell receptors in the human thymus (TCRdb year 2021). Library creation used the immunoSEQ multiplex PCR assay. TCRdb's version of the immuneACCESS table is confined to in-frame rearrangements and falls short of the full clone set. An unresolved V gene accounts for under half of the shortfall where checked; the remainder is of unknown origin. The sample table holds about 540,000 clones, of which more than 75% were seen once. Approximately 0.013% of the sample lies in the top ten. These same records also appear under a second study, on human thymus T cells.

Sequencing was performed on thymocytes. These receptors all come from a boy in the first two years of life with a congenital heart defect. Donor details come from another sample of the same person, matched by shared clones.

The gene calls are TRBV5-8 and TRBJ1-5; possibly TRBD1 for D (5 bases). The CDR3 is made up of 17 amino acids. Trimming pared 0 bases from V and 0 bases from J, leaving 13 bases between. Germline V CDR1 and CDR2: SGHTS, YDEGEE. The CDR3 region is CASSLVQGRDSNQPQHF. CDR3 sequence (DNA): TGTGCCAGCAGCTTGGTCCAGGGCAGGGATAGCAATCAGCCCCAGCATTTT. The whole variable domain, remainder taken from reference TRBV5-8 and TRBJ1-5, is EAGVTQSPTHLIKTRGQQATLRCSPISGHTSVYWYQQALGLGLQFLLWYDEGEERNRGNFPPRFSGRQFPNYSSELNVNALELEDSALYLCASSLVQGRDSNQPQHFGDGTRLSIL.

This chain links TRBV2 with TRBJ2-5; D is undetermined. The V gene lost 6 bases and the J gene lost 5 bases, with 7 bases spanning the gap. In germline, CDR1 is SNHLY, CDR2 FYNNEI. This CDR3 has 11 residues. CDR3 nucleotide sequence: TGTGCCAGCAGCCCCTTGGAGACCCAGTACTTC. The encoded protein is CASSPLETQYF.

CDR3 loop: CASSPRLAGSYEQYF. CDR3 nucleotide sequence: TGTGCCAGCAGTCCACGGCTAGCGGGATCTTACGAGCAGTACTTC. V usage is TRBV6-5 and J usage is TRBJ2-7; 9 bases are a match to TRBD2. CDR1 MNHEY and CDR2 SVGAGI come from the germline V gene. Unmatched junction bases numbered 9, after V lost 5 bases and J lost 4 bases. This CDR3 has 15 amino acids.

This clone was seen a single time. The chain employs TRBV6-4 and TRBJ1-1, with 8 bases aligning to TRBD1. This CDR3 spans 15 amino acids. The trim removed 3 bases at V and 4 bases at J, leaving 7 bases unmatched. Germline V gives CDR1 MRHNA, CDR2 SNTAGT. CDR3 DNA sequence: TGTGCCAGCAGTGAAACCGGGACAGGAGGCACTGAAGCTTTCTTT. It encodes CASSETGTGGTEAFF.

The chain combines TRBV5-6 with TRBJ2-1; TRBD1 might be the D (6 bases). Per the germline V gene, CDR1 is SGHDT and CDR2 is YYEEEE. This CDR3 spans 18 amino acids. V was cut by 0 bases and J by 8 bases, with 24 bases left in between. The CDR3 reads CASSLVGTNSAGMDEQFF. The CDR3 DNA sequence: TGTGCCAGCAGCTTGGTCGGGACAAACTCTGCCGGTATGGATGAGCAGTTCTTC. Combining the CDR3 with reference TRBV5-6 and TRBJ2-1 gives the whole variable domain DAGVTQSPTHLIKTRGQQVTLRCSPKSGHDTVSWYQQALGQGPQFIFQYYEEEERQRGNFPDRFSGHQFPNYSSELNVNALLLGDSALYLCASSLVGTNSAGMDEQFFGPGTRLTVL.

The gene calls are TRBV4-1 and TRBJ2-7; no clear D gene. Germline V gene data show CDR1 as MGHRA and CDR2 as YSYEKL. The CDR3 has 15 residues. The V end lost 4 bases, the J end lost 1 base, and 14 bases lay between the germline ends. The CDR3 loop is CASSLRLDPSYEQYF. The CDR3 region has the DNA TGCGCCAGCAGCCTGCGGCTCGACCCGTCCTACGAGCAGTACTTC.

The chain recombines TRBV11-2 with TRBJ2-2, with D possibly being TRBD2 (7 bases). The CDR3 is 18 amino acids. The germline V and J ends were trimmed by 1 base and 0 bases, with 15 bases remaining between them. The germline V gene has CDR1 SGHAT and CDR2 FQNNGV. The CDR3: CASSLGRGGLTNTGELFF. Here the CDR3 DNA reads TGTGCCAGCAGCTTAGGTAGGGGGGGACTAACGAACACCGGGGAGCTGTTTTTT.

The chain combines TRBV4-1 with TRBJ1-5; the D gene is possibly TRBD1 (6 bases). This CDR3 has 17 amino acids. Between the trimmed V and J ends, which lost 0 bases and 0 bases, there was a span of 12 bases. CDR1 is MGHRA, CDR2 YSYEKL, per germline. In DNA, the CDR3 is TGCGCCAGCAGCCAAGATCCCGGACAGTTTAGCAATCAGCCCCAGCATTTT. It specifies CASSQDPGQFSNQPQHF.

This clone has more than one count but fewer than ten. This CDR3 reads CASRKGTGRYYGYTF. CDR3 in DNA: TGTGCCAGCAGAAAAGGGACAGGGAGGTACTATGGCTACACCTTC. The gene calls are TRBV28 and TRBJ1-2; TRBD1 matches 9 bases. The V gene's germline CDR1 is MDHEN and CDR2 SYDVKM. J gave up 3 bases and V 6 bases, and 8 bases lay outside the gene matches. The CDR3 sequence is 15 residues long.

The chain recombines TRBV5-1 with TRBJ2-3, with 10 nucleotides matching TRBD2. The CDR3 loop spans 16 amino acids. From germline, CDR1 is SGHRS and CDR2 YFSETQ. Trimming removed 0 bases from V and 2 bases from J; junction bases left unmatched: 3. The CDR3 region has the DNA TGCGCCAGCAGCTTGGGCGGACTAGCGGACACAGATACGCAGTATTTT. It yields the protein CASSLGGLADTDTQYF.

V gene TRBV7-9 combines with J gene TRBJ1-1; TRBD1 agrees at 10 bases. There are 12 residues in the CDR3. Germline V gene sequence: CDR1 SEHNR, CDR2 FQNEAQ (reference sequence). The trim removed 5 bases at V and 13 bases at J, leaving 7 bases unmatched. As DNA, the CDR3 is TGTGCCAGCAGCCGAGACAGGGGGCGAAATTTCTTT. It codes for CASSRDRGRNFF.

This clone was observed a handful of times. The gene calls are TRBV5-1 and TRBJ1-5; D call uncertain. Germline V gives CDR1 SGHRS, CDR2 YFSETQ. The CDR3 contains 13 residues. The ends were cut back, 3 bases at V and 5 bases at J, with 9 bases in the middle. CDR3 in DNA: TGCGCCAGCAGCTCTATTCCGGATCAGCCCCAGCATTTT. This encodes CASSSIPDQPQHF.

The chain joins TRBV28 to TRBJ1-6; 8 bases are a match to TRBD1. Germline lookup yields CDR1 MDHEN and CDR2 SYDVKM. Trimming cost V 7 bases and J 5 bases; bases outside gene matches: 16. The CDR3 has 18 amino acids. CDR3 sequence: CASTSGQGARYHNSPLHF. Written as DNA, the CDR3 is TGTGCCAGCACCTCAGGGCAGGGGGCCCGATACCATAATTCACCCCTCCACTTT.

V is TRBV2 and J is TRBJ1-1; D not resolved. In germline, CDR1 is SNHLY, CDR2 FYNNEI. The V end was cut by 5 bases, the J end by 2 bases, with 15 bases between. There are 15 residues in the CDR3. CDR3 sequence: CASSPRCLSNTEAFF. In DNA, the CDR3 is TGTGCCAGCAGTCCTAGGTGCTTATCCAACACTGAAGCTTTCTTT.

The chain has TRBV10-3 and TRBJ2-1; D is unclear. There are 15 residues in the CDR3. Germline V lookup: CDR1 ENHRY, CDR2 SYGVKD. Trimming shortened V by 5 bases and J by 0 bases, and 11 bases separated the two germline ends. This CDR3 reads CAISSLRYSYNEQFF. The CDR3 bases are TGTGCCATCAGTTCTCTCAGGTACTCCTACAATGAGCAGTTCTTC.

The V gene is TRBV5-1, the J gene TRBJ2-1; D is unclear. The CDR3 extends over 12 amino acids. Germline V gene sequence: CDR1 SGHRS, CDR2 YFSETQ. The V end was cut by 7 bases, the J end by 7 bases, with 12 bases between. The CDR3 spells CASARVENEQFF. CDR3 in DNA: TGCGCCAGCGCCCGGGTGGAAAATGAGCAGTTCTTC.

J is TRBJ2-7 and V is TRBV2; 10 bases are shared with TRBD1. The CDR3 runs to 16 residues. V was clipped by 4 bases and J by 3 bases; unmatched bases: 9. Germline V CDR1 and CDR2: SNHLY, FYNNEI. CDR3 sequence: CASSGPRDRGGYEQYF. The CDR3 bases are TGTGCCAGCAGTGGACCGAGGGACAGGGGAGGCTACGAGCAGTACTTC.

This chain uses TRBV2 with TRBJ2-7; D is unclear. The length of the CDR3 is 14 residues. Trimming took 8 bases from V and 0 from J, leaving 14 bases between them. Germline V gene lookup returns CDR1 SNHLY and CDR2 FYNNEI. CDR3 residues: CASFDGSLSYEQYF. DNA of the CDR3: TGTGCCAGCTTCGACGGGTCTCTCTCCTACGAGCAGTACTTC.

J is TRBJ2-7 and V is TRBV30; D perhaps matches TRBD1 (9 bases). CDR1 is GTSNPN, CDR2 SVGIG, per germline (reference sequence). This CDR3 contains 15 residues. Deletions cut 7 bases from V and 1 base from J, with 20 bases between. DNA of the CDR3: TGTGCCTCGGAGCGGGGGACAGGGCGGTCCTACGAGCAGTACTTC. The encoded protein is CASERGTGRSYEQYF.

The chain employs TRBV27 and TRBJ2-4; TRBD2 agrees at 9 bases. Losses at the gene ends were 6 bases for V and 0 bases for J; bases not matched to a gene: 15. Germline loops: CDR1 MNHEY, CDR2 SMNVEV (reference sequence). The CDR3 is 19 amino acids. DNA for the CDR3: TGTGCCAGCAGACCCGCTAGCGGGAAAGAGCCCTCAGCCAAAAACATTCAGTACTTC. Translating it yields CASRPASGKEPSAKNIQYF.

V and J are TRBV4-2 and TRBJ1-5, with TRBD1 identical over 7 bases. This CDR3 spans 21 amino acids. Germline V gives CDR1 LGHNA, CDR2 YNFKEQ. The J segment lost 0 bases and the V segment lost 4 bases, leaving 21 bases of the junction unmatched. The CDR3 nucleotides read TGTGCCAGCAGCCCATCCCTGGGAAGGGGGCCCTTCCTGCATAGCAATCAGCCCCAGCATTTT. Translating gives CASSPSLGRGPFLHSNQPQHF.

The chain carries TRBV18 and TRBJ1-5; 7 nucleotides align to TRBD1. After removal of 9 bases from V and 3 bases from J, the junction contained 8 bases not matched to a gene. The germline CDR1 and CDR2 sequences are KGHSH and LQKENI. The CDR3 loop spans 14 amino acids. For the CDR3, the DNA is TGTGCCAGTCTGACAGGGCCCCTCAATCAGCCCCAGCATTTT. As protein: CASLTGPLNQPQHF.

The chain couples TRBV4-3 to TRBJ2-5, with 9 bases aligning to TRBD1. The CDR3 has 17 residues. The V and J ends lost 3 bases and 2 bases, in that order; junction bases with no gene match: 10. From germline, CDR1 is LGHNA and CDR2 YSLEER. CDR3 region: CASSHGRGQGGQETQYF. CDR3 in DNA: TGCGCCAGCAGCCACGGACGGGGACAGGGCGGTCAAGAGACCCAGTACTTC.

The CDR3 spells CSVPHYRGLEDTQYF. CDR3 in DNA: TGCAGCGTTCCGCATTACAGGGGGTTAGAAGATACGCAGTATTTT. This sequence joins TRBV29-1 and TRBJ2-3, with 8 bases identical to TRBD1. Germline CDR1 and CDR2: SQVTM and ANQGSEA. This CDR3 contains 15 residues. Unmatched junction bases numbered 12, after V lost 5 bases and J lost 5 bases.

This rearrangement joins TRBV6-1 to TRBJ2-7; 9 positions agree with TRBD2. Germline-derived CDR1 and CDR2 are MNHNS and SASEGT. Trimming took 4 bases from V and 3 from J; bases not matched to a gene: 4. The length of the CDR3 is 14 residues. CDR3 loop: CASSVAGEYYEQYF. For the CDR3, the DNA is TGTGCCAGCAGTGTAGCGGGAGAGTACTACGAGCAGTACTTC.

The CDR3 DNA reads as TGTGCCAGCAGCCAAGAGGGAGGAGACCTACATACGCAGTATTTT. Translated: CASSQEGGDLHTQYF. The V call is TRBV25-1, the J call TRBJ2-3, with D maybe TRBD2 (6 bases). This CDR3 spans 15 amino acids. The germline CDR1 and CDR2 sequences are MGHDK and SYGVNS. Deletions cut 6 bases from V and 7 bases from J, with 20 bases between. The complete variable domain, with remaining parts taken from reference TRBV25-1 and TRBJ2-3, reads EADIYQTPRYLVIGTGKKITLECSQTMGHDKMYWYQQDPGMELHLIHYSYGVNSTEKGDLSSESTVSRIRTEHFPLTLESARPSHTSQYLCASSQEGGDLHTQYFGPGTRLTVL.

The chain carries TRBV6-5 and TRBJ2-2; maybe TRBD2 (6 bases). CDR3 length equals 13 residues. The V gene's germline CDR1 is MNHEY and CDR2 SVGAGI. V was clipped by 8 bases and J by 7 bases, with 14 bases between them. CDR3 residues: CASGREWYGELFF. For the CDR3, the DNA is TGTGCCAGCGGTCGGGAGTGGTACGGGGAGCTGTTTTTT.